The 21 T cell receptor beta chains listed next were all sequenced from one sample in a study of T cell responses to AZD1222 COVID-19 vaccine. The assay was immunoSEQ multiplex PCR, and TCRdb's table has in-frame clones only and misses some. The sample lists about 76,000 clones; around 80% were seen once. The source material was peripheral blood, sampled 28 days after the second dose of the MenACWY control vaccine. The receptors originated from an adult who received the MenACWY meningococcal vaccine as a control.

This clone occurred once. The chain combines TRBV6-2 or TRBV6-3 with TRBJ1-1; D is possibly TRBD1 (5 bases). From germline, CDR1 is MNHEY and CDR2 SVGEGT. V lost 4 bases to trimming and J lost 1 base, with 7 bases between them. The CDR3 consists of 13 residues. CDR3 nucleotide sequence: TGTGCCAGCAGTTTGGACACGAACACTGAAGCTTTCTTT. Translated, it gives CASSLDTNTEAFF.

The V call is TRBV29-1, the J call TRBJ2-7; D is ambiguous. Germline assignment: CDR1 SQVTM and CDR2 ANQGSEA. This CDR3 contains 14 residues. The V gene lost 4 bases and the J gene lost 2 bases, with 15 bases spanning the gap. The CDR3 region has the DNA TGCAGCGTTGGTACCAGCCCTGTCCCCTACGAGCAGTACTTC. As protein: CSVGTSPVPYEQYF.

The chain links TRBV29-1 to TRBJ1-1, with no clear D. V gave up 7 bases and J gave up 3 bases, with 9 bases separating them. CDR1 is SQVTM and CDR2 is ANQGSEA in the germline V gene. The CDR3 loop spans 11 amino acids. The CDR3 DNA follows: TGCAGCGCGGCAGGTTACACTGAAGCTTTCTTT. It yields the protein CSAAGYTEAFF.

The chain joins TRBV6-5 to TRBJ1-3; D not certain. Trimming pared 0 bases from V and 0 bases from J, leaving 9 bases between. The CDR3 is 16 amino acids. The germline gives CDR1 MNHEY, CDR2 SVGAGI. The CDR3 reads CASSYSRSSSGNTIYF. The CDR3 DNA follows: TGTGCCAGCAGTTACTCGAGATCAAGCTCTGGAAACACCATATATTTT.

This CDR3 is CASSYMGNYGYTF. The CDR3 coding sequence is TGTGCCAGCAGTTACATGGGGAACTATGGCTACACCTTC. The V and J genes are TRBV6-5 and TRBJ1-2; D gene uncertain. Germline-derived CDR1 and CDR2 are MNHEY and SVGAGI. The ends were cut back, 2 bases at V and 2 bases at J, with 6 bases in the middle. The CDR3 totals 13 residues.

The gene calls are TRBV29-1 and TRBJ2-5; D unresolved. The V and J ends lost 3 bases and 4 bases respectively, with 6 bases between them. Germline-derived CDR1 and CDR2 are SQVTM and ANQGSEA. The CDR3 is made up of 11 amino acids. For the CDR3, the DNA is TGCAGCGTTGATCTCGGAGAGACCCAGTACTTC. Translated: CSVDLGETQYF.

The genes are TRBV5-1 and TRBJ1-5; D unclear. CDR3 size: 13 residues. Trimming removed 4 bases from V and 7 bases from J, with 12 bases in between. Germline CDR1 reads SGHRS; CDR2 reads YFSETQ. The CDR3 sequence is CASSETTGQPQHF. CDR3 sequence (DNA): TGCGCCAGCAGCGAGACAACGGGGCAGCCCCAGCATTTT.

The chain couples TRBV5-5 to TRBJ2-7; 13 nucleotides align to TRBD2. CDR3 length equals 16 residues. Trimming at V came to 4 bases and at J to 5 bases, leaving 9 bases not matched to a gene. The germline CDR1 and CDR2 sequences are SGHKS and YYEKEE (reference sequence). The CDR3 bases are TGTGCCAGCAGCGTCTTCGTACTAGCGGGGGGGGACGAGCAGTACTTC. It is translated as CASSVFVLAGGDEQYF.

The gene calls are TRBV7-2 and TRBJ1-2; D unclear. This CDR3 is 15 amino acids long. Trimming took 4 bases from V and 1 from J, leaving 13 bases between them. The V gene's germline CDR1 is SGHTA and CDR2 FQGNSA. The CDR3 protein is CASSSGMGINYGYTF. In DNA, the CDR3 is TGTGCCAGCAGCTCCGGGATGGGAATTAACTATGGCTACACCTTC.

This clone appeared a single time. The rearrangement joins TRBV2 to TRBJ2-7; 12 positions match TRBD1. The CDR3 is made up of 14 amino acids. Trimming cost V 4 bases and J 6 bases; bases outside gene matches: 4. CDR1 is SNHLY, CDR2 FYNNEI, per germline. The CDR3 nucleotides are TGTGCCAGCAGTGGGGGACAGGGGGCCTTCGAGCAGTACTTC. It is translated as CASSGGQGAFEQYF.

The rearrangement uses TRBV2 and TRBJ1-1; a possible D gene is TRBD1 (6 bases). There are 15 residues in the CDR3. Between the trimmed V and J ends, which lost 6 bases and 2 bases, there was a span of 16 bases. Looked up from germline, CDR1 is SNHLY and CDR2 is FYNNEI. CDR3 region: CASRATRGGNTEAFF. CDR3 bases: TGTGCCAGCAGGGCGACAAGGGGGGGAAACACTGAAGCTTTCTTT.

This clone was counted only a few times. The CDR3 here is CASSQGTGYNSPLHF. CDR3 nucleotides: TGTGCCAGCAGCCAAGGGACAGGTTATAATTCACCCCTCCACTTT. V gene TRBV3-1 (or the pseudogene TRBV3-2) combines with J gene TRBJ1-6; 7 positions match TRBD1. Germline V gene data show CDR1 as LGHDT and CDR2 as YNNKEL (reference sequence). J lost 4 bases, V lost 1 base, and 1 base had no gene match. The CDR3 runs 15 residues.

The chain carries TRBV19 and TRBJ2-7; D may be TRBD1 or TRBD2 (5 bases each). The CDR3 contains 15 residues. Trimming stripped 5 bases from V and 3 bases from J, with 17 bases between. CDR1 and CDR2 from the germline V gene are LNHDA and SQIVND (reference sequence). The CDR3 is CASSPERDGIYEQYF. The CDR3 nucleotides are TGTGCCAGTAGTCCCGAACGGGACGGAATCTACGAGCAGTACTTC.

The chain uses TRBV29-1 and TRBJ2-7; 7 bases line up with TRBD1. The CDR3 extends over 14 amino acids. The germline V gene has CDR1 SQVTM and CDR2 ANQGSEA. J lost 1 base, V lost 7 bases, and 10 bases had no gene match. CDR3 protein: CSASGTAPSYEQYF. CDR3 DNA sequence: TGCAGCGCGTCCGGGACAGCACCTTCCTACGAGCAGTACTTC.

This clone was picked up one time. This chain connects TRBV7-2 to TRBJ2-6; the D is unclear. Deletions cut 4 bases from V and 1 base from J, with 8 bases between. Per the germline V gene, CDR1 is SGHTA and CDR2 is FQGNSA. The CDR3 contains 15 residues. The CDR3 DNA reads TGTGCCAGCAGCTCATATAGGTCTGGGGCCAACGTCCTGACTTTC. Translated, it gives CASSSYRSGANVLTF.

The V call is TRBV2, the J call TRBJ2-7, with 8 bases matching TRBD2. The germline gives CDR1 SNHLY, CDR2 FYNNEI. This CDR3 has 15 residues. V was pared by 6 bases and J by 1 base, with 8 bases of the junction left unmatched. The CDR3 region is CASRPAGGNSYEQYF. Written as DNA, the CDR3 is TGTGCCAGCAGGCCCGCGGGGGGCAATTCCTACGAGCAGTACTTC.

The rearrangement uses TRBV2 and TRBJ1-1; a weak D match, TRBD1 (6 bases). V was clipped by 8 bases and J by 1 base, with 14 bases between them. The CDR3 consists of 14 residues. In germline, CDR1 is SNHLY, CDR2 FYNNEI. The CDR3 region is CASGRGRGNTEAFF. CDR3 sequence (DNA): TGTGCCAGCGGCCGCGGCAGGGGGAACACTGAAGCTTTCTTT. Full variable domain (remainder filled in from reference TRBV2 and TRBJ1-1): EPEVTQTPSHQVTQMGQEVILRCVPISNHLYFYWYRQILGQKVEFLVSFYNNEISEKSEIFDDQFSVERPDGSNFTLKIRSTKLEDSAMYFCASGRGRGNTEAFFGQGTRLTVV.

This chain uses TRBV5-8 with TRBJ1-1; TRBD1 matches 8 bases. CDR3 length: 14 amino acids. The V gene end was trimmed by 5 bases and the J gene end by 5 bases; junction bases not matched to a gene: 8. Looked up from germline, CDR1 is SGHTS and CDR2 is YDEGEE. The CDR3 sequence: CASRTGTGRTEAFF. The CDR3 coding sequence is TGTGCCAGCAGAACCGGGACAGGTAGGACTGAAGCTTTCTTT.

This clone was counted between two and nine times. The rearrangement uses TRBV7-8 and TRBJ2-5; no clear D gene. Germline V lookup: CDR1 SGHVS, CDR2 FQNEAQ. Trimming removed 2 bases at V and 2 bases at J, with 6 bases between. CDR3 length equals 13 residues. The CDR3: CASSLRMQETQYF. The CDR3 DNA reads TGTGCCAGCAGCTTACGAATGCAAGAGACCCAGTACTTC.

V and J are TRBV6-1 and TRBJ1-5; no definite D call. Germline assignment: CDR1 MNHNS and CDR2 SASEGT. The CDR3 extends over 15 amino acids. V dropped 1 base and J dropped 5 bases, with 12 bases sitting between them. The chain's CDR3 is CASSEVTGLHQPQHF. The CDR3 region has the DNA TGTGCCAGCAGTGAAGTAACGGGTTTGCATCAGCCCCAGCATTTT.

The gene calls are TRBV6-2 or TRBV6-3 and TRBJ1-2, with D perhaps matching TRBD1 (5 bases). Germline loops: CDR1 MNHEY, CDR2 SVGEGT. Trimming took off 5 bases at V and 7 bases at J, with 20 bases between the two ends. CDR3 length equals 15 residues. The DNA for the CDR3 is TGTGCCAGCAGTCGACCATCAGGGCTTTCGGGTGGCTACACCTTC. As protein: CASSRPSGLSGGYTF.